Listed below are T cell receptor beta chains from one sample, sequenced in a study of blood T cell repertoires in COVID-19. Profiling relied on immunoSEQ multiplex PCR, and the TCRdb table lists in-frame clones only, not all of them. Seen here are fewer than 90,000 clones, around nine tenths observed once, and the top ten hold about 5%. Specimen: peripheral blood. These receptors all come from a middle-aged man with active or convalescent COVID-19. Each CDR3 is given without its conserved first and last residue.

V	J	CDR3
TRBV19	TRBJ1-1	ASSMVQGRTEAF
TRBV12-3/TRBV12-4	TRBJ1-1	ASSPGGGWGAF
TRBV28	TRBJ1-3	ASSQATDPGNTIY
TRBV6-5	TRBJ1-6	ASSYNSYNSPLH
TRBV9	TRBJ1-4	ASSVESGELEKLF
TRBV24-1	TRBJ2-2	ATSDLLGGNTGELF
TRBV5-1	TRBJ2-1	ASSLYSYNEQF
TRBV5-6	TRBJ1-1	ASSTQGGTEAF
TRBV24-1	TRBJ2-3	ATSDLRGSTDTQY
TRBV5-1	TRBJ1-4	ASSLRQGPNEKLF
TRBV4-3	TRBJ2-2	ASSQDTGRTGELF
TRBV3-1/TRBV3-2	TRBJ2-5	ASSLRLAGQETQY
TRBV29-1	TRBJ1-6	SVSEGIGNSPLH
TRBV5-6	TRBJ2-1	ASTYFLDWGGSYNEQF
TRBV5-4	TRBJ2-7	ASSLGLAGASYEQY
TRBV6-5	TRBJ1-2	ASRVGQADGYT
TRBV11-3	TRBJ2-3	ASSTPREADTQY
TRBV7-9	TRBJ2-1	ASSFQGRIEQF
TRBV9	TRBJ2-1	ASSVAGGHNEQF
TRBV6-4	TRBJ2-2	ASTNFPGGELF
TRBV6-5	TRBJ2-6	ASSFQASGANVLT
TRBV2	TRBJ1-3	ASSGSAASSGNTIY
TRBV7-9	TRBJ2-4	ASSLAPPGLVAKNIQY
TRBV7-2	TRBJ2-3	ASSLQNTAGQY
TRBV28	TRBJ1-3	ASSDSGTGGLGTIY
TRBV4-2	TRBJ1-1	ASSTRQGAGNTEAF
TRBV5-1	TRBJ1-2	ASSLTGEGYT
TRBV6-6	TRBJ1-3	ASSYLDRGSGNTIY
TRBV6-1	TRBJ1-6	ASSEAPGSYPAVH
TRBV7-2	TRBJ1-5	ASSLVGRDGNQPQH